This is a list of T cell receptor beta chains from one sample in a study of blood T cell repertoires in COVID-19. Profiled with immunoSEQ multiplex PCR; TCRdb holds only in-frame clones, not every one. The data hold approximately 43,000 clones, with about 81% observed a single time. Material: peripheral blood. Receptors originate from a man in his forties or fifties with active or convalescent COVID-19. Both conserved end residues are part of each CDR3. A D gene is named only where the DNA matches it firmly. Size is omitted from some rows. Given values are once, few, many or a class for expanded clones.

cdr3_length j_call d_call v_call clone_size cdr3_nt cdr3_aa
13 TRBJ2-7 - TRBV18 - TGTGCCAGCTCAATCGCGGAGGTCTACGAGCAGTACTTC CASSIAEVYEQYF
16 TRBJ2-2 TRBD2 TRBV7-3 - TGTGCCAGCAGCTTAATCCCTAGCGGGAAACCCGGGGAGCTGTTTTTT CASSLIPSGKPGELFF
14 TRBJ1-4 - TRBV7-8 few TGTGCCAGCAGCTCGGCGGATCTAAATGAAAAACTGTTTTTT CASSSADLNEKLFF
19 TRBJ2-7 - TRBV6-1 - TGTGCCAGCAGTGAAGCGCTCTACAATCCAACAGGGCGGTCCTACGAGCAGTACTTC CASSEALYNPTGRSYEQYF
16 TRBJ1-2 TRBD1 TRBV4-1 - TGCGCCAGCAGCCAAGATACGGGACAGCCCAGAGGTGGCTACACCTTC CASSQDTGQPRGGYTF
14 TRBJ1-2 - TRBV4-1 - TGCGCCAGCAGCCGTCTCGAGGGGGGGTATGGCTACACCTTC CASSRLEGGYGYTF
14 TRBJ2-7 - TRBV6-1 few TGTGCCAGCAGTGAACTCGAGGGAATCAACGAGCAGTACTTC CASSELEGINEQYF
14 TRBJ2-1 TRBD1 TRBV29-1 - TGCAGCGTCACAGGGGGCTCAACCCCGGGTGAGCAGTTCTTC CSVTGGSTPGEQFF
15 TRBJ2-7 TRBD1 TRBV9 - TGTGCCAGCAGCGTAGTTGGGGACAGCGGCTACGAGCAGTACTTC CASSVVGDSGYEQYF
13 TRBJ1-4 - TRBV4-2 - TGTGCCAGCAGCCAAGGTACGAGGGAAAAACTGTTTTTT CASSQGTREKLFF
17 TRBJ1-1 TRBD1 TRBV10-1 - TGCGCCAGCAGGTACACCTTGCCCGGGACAGGGTCCACTGAAGCTTTCTTT CASRYTLPGTGSTEAFF
15 TRBJ2-1 TRBD2 TRBV7-3 few TGTGCCAGCAGCACCAGCGGGGGGGCGCCGAATGAGCAGTTCTTC CASSTSGGAPNEQFF
15 TRBJ2-3 - TRBV9 - TGTGCCAGCAGCGTAAAACACGGACAAGGAGATACGCAGTATTTT CASSVKHGQGDTQYF